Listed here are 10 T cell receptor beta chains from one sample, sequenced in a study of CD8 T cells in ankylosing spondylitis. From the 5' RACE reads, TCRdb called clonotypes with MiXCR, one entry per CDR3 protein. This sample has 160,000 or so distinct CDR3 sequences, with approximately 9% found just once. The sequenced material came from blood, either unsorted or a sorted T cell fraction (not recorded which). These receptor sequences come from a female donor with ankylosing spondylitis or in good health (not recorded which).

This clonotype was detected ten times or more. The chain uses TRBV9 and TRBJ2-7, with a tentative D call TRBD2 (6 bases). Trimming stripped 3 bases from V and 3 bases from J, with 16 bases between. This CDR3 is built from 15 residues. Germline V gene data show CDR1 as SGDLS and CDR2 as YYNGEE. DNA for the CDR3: TGTGCCAGCAGCGCTTTTAGCGGTTTTAACTACGAGCAGTACTTC. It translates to CASSAFSGFNYEQYF.

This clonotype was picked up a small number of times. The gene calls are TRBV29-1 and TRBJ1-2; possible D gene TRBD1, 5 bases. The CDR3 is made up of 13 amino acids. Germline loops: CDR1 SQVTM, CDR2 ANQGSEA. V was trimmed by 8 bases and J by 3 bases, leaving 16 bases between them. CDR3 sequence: CSFLTGGDYGYTF. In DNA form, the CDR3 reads TGCAGCTTCCTAACCGGGGGGGACTATGGCTACACCTTC.

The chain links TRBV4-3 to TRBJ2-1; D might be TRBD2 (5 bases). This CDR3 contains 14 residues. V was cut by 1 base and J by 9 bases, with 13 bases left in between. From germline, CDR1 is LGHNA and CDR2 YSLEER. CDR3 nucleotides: TGCGCCAGCAGCCAAGTCGTCCCCGGGGTTGAGCAGTTCTTC. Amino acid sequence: CASSQVVPGVEQFF.

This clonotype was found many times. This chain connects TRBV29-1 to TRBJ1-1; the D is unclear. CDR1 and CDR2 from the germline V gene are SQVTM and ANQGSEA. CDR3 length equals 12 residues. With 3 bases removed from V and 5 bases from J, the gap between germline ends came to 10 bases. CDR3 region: CSVDDSRTEAFF. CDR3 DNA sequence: TGCAGCGTTGACGATAGCAGGACTGAAGCTTTCTTT.

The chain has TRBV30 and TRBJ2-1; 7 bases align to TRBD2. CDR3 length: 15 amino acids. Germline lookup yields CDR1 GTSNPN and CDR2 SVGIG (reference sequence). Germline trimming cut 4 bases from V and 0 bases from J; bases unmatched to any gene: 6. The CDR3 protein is CAWNGGSASYNEQFF. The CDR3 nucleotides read TGTGCCTGGAACGGCGGGAGCGCCTCCTACAATGAGCAGTTCTTC.

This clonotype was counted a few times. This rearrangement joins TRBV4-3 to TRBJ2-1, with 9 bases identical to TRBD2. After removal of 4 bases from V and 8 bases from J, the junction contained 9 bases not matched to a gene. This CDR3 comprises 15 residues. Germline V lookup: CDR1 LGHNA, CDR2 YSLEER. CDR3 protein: CASSPFSGSSHEQFF. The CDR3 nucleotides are TGCGCCAGCAGCCCCTTTAGCGGGAGTTCGCATGAGCAGTTCTTC.

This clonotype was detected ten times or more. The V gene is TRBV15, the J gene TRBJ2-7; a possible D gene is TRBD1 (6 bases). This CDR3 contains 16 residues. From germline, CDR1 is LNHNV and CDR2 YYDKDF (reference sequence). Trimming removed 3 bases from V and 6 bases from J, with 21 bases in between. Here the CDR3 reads CATSRSLQGDKGEQYF. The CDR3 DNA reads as TGTGCCACCAGCAGGTCCTTACAGGGTGATAAAGGCGAGCAGTACTTC.

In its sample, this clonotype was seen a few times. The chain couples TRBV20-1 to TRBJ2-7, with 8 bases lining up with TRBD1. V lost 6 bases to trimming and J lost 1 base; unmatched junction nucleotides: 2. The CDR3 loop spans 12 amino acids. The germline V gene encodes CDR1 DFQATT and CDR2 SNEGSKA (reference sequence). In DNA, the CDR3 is TGCAGTGCAAGGACAGGGTCCTACGAGCAGTACTTC. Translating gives CSARTGSYEQYF.

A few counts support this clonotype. CDR3 sequence reads: CAWSVGTGNQPQHF. The CDR3, as DNA: TGTGCCTGGAGTGTGGGGACTGGCAATCAGCCCCAGCATTTT. The V and J genes are TRBV30 and TRBJ1-5, with D possibly being TRBD1 (5 bases). The length of the CDR3 is 14 residues. CDR1 is GTSNPN and CDR2 is SVGIG in the germline V gene (reference sequence). The germline V and J ends were trimmed by 0 bases and 2 bases, with 8 bases remaining between them.

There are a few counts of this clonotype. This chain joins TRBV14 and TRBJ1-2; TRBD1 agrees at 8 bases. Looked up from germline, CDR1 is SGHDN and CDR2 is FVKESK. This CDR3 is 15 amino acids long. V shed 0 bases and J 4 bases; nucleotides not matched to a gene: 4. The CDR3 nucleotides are TGTGCCAGCAGCCAAGATAAGGACAGGGCCTATGGCTACACCTTC. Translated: CASSQDKDRAYGYTF.